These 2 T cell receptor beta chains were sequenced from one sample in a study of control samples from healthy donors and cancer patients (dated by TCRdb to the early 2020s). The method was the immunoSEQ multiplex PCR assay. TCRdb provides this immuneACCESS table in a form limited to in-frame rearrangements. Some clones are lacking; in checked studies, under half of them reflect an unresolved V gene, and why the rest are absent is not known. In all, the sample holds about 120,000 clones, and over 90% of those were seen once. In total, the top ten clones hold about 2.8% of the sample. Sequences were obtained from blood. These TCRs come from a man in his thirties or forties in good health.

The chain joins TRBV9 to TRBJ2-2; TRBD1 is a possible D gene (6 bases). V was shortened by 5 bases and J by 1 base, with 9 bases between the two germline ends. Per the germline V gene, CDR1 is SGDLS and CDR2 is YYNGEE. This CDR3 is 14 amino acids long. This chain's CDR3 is CASSKTGNTGELFF. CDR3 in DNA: TGTGCCAGCAGTAAGACAGGGAACACCGGGGAGCTGTTTTTT.

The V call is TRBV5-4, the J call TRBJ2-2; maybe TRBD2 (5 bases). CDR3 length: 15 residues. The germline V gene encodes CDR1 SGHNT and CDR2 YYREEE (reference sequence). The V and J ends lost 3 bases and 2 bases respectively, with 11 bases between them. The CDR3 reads CASSSERGNTGELFF. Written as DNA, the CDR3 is TGTGCCAGCAGCTCCGAACGGGGAAACACCGGGGAGCTGTTTTTT.